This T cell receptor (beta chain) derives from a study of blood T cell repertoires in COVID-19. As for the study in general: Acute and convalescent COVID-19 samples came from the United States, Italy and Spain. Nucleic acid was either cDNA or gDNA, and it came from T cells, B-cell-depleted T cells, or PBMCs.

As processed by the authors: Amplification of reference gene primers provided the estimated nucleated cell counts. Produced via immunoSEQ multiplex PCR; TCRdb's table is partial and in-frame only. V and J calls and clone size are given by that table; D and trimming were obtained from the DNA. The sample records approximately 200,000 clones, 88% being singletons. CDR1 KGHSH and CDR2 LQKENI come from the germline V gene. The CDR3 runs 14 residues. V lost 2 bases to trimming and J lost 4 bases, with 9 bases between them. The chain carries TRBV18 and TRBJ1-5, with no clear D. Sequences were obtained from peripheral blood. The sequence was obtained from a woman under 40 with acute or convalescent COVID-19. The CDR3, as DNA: TGTGCCAGCTCACCAATTGGGGAGAATCAGCCCCAGCATTTT. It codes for CASSPIGENQPQHF.